Below, 6 T cell receptor beta chains from the same sample are listed, as sequenced in a study of monozygotic twins with inflammatory bowel disease. One entry per CDR3 protein, without DNA, is what TCRdb gives after re-calling the 5' RACE reads. Here the sample table reports under 150,000 distinct CDR3 sequences. The sample taken for sequencing was blood. The receptors were gathered from a human donor with ulcerative colitis or Crohn's disease, or a healthy co-twin of an affected twin (not recorded which).

The genes are TRBV12-3 or TRBV12-4 and TRBJ1-2; TCRdb calls TRBD1, which cannot be checked without DNA. The CDR3 sequence is 14 residues long. This CDR3 reads CASRGDTVNYGYTF.

The chain combines TRBV6-5 with TRBJ1-2; no DNA is available, so the TRBD1 call from TCRdb remains unchecked. Germline V gene data show CDR1 as MNHEY and CDR2 as SVGAGI. The CDR3 runs 14 residues. The CDR3 here is CASSYDRGAVGYTF.

The chain joins TRBV5-1 to TRBJ1-6; TCRdb returns TRBD1, unconfirmable since there is no DNA. From germline, CDR1 is SGHRS and CDR2 YFSETQ. CDR3 length equals 16 residues. CDR3 sequence reads: CASSLGQGIKVSPLHF.

This chain connects TRBV5-1 to TRBJ2-4; no DNA is available, so the TRBD1 call from TCRdb remains unchecked. The CDR3 contains 15 residues. The germline V gene has CDR1 SGHRS and CDR2 YFSETQ. CDR3 region: CASSLVQGGKNIQYF.

The J gene is TRBJ2-3, the V gene TRBV7-2; the TCRdb D gene call, TRBD2, has no DNA to confirm it. The V gene's germline CDR1 is SGHTA and CDR2 FQGNSA. This CDR3 contains 15 residues. The CDR3 reads CASSSLAGVTDTQYF.

V usage is TRBV20-1 and J usage is TRBJ1-5. The CDR3 runs to 17 residues. Germline CDR1 reads DFQATT; CDR2 reads SNEGSKA (reference sequence). The CDR3 here is CSARDSQGLYSNQPQHF.